This entry lists 25 T cell receptor beta chains sequenced from one sample in a study of blood T cell repertoires in COVID-19. Repertoires were generated with immunoSEQ multiplex PCR, while TCRdb's copy carries only in-frame clones and drops some. The sample has about 440,000 clones; around 88% are singletons. The specimen was peripheral blood. These receptor sequences come from a woman aged 45 to 65 with COVID-19, enrolled during active disease.

This rearrangement joins TRBV5-1 to TRBJ2-5, with TRBD2 matching over 10 bases. In germline, CDR1 is SGHRS, CDR2 YFSETQ. J was trimmed by 4 bases and V by 2 bases; bases with no gene match: 5. This CDR3 has 15 residues. The CDR3 nucleotides are TGCGCCAGCAGCTTAAGATCTAGCGGGGGAGAGACCCAGTACTTC. Its protein is CASSLRSSGGETQYF.

The J gene is TRBJ1-1, the V gene TRBV27, with TRBD1 matching over 9 bases. Unmatched junction bases numbered 2, after V lost 8 bases and J lost 4 bases. Germline V gene lookup returns CDR1 MNHEY and CDR2 SMNVEV (reference sequence). The CDR3 has 12 residues. The CDR3 loop reads CASWTGVTEAFF. In nucleotides, the CDR3 is TGTGCCAGCTGGACAGGGGTCACTGAAGCTTTCTTT.

In this sample, this clone turned up once. The V call is TRBV13, the J call TRBJ2-1; D perhaps matches TRBD1 (6 bases). The CDR3 has 14 residues. Germline V lookup: CDR1 PRHDT, CDR2 FYEKMQ (reference sequence). Trimming cost V 1 base and J 6 bases, with 10 bases left between them. The CDR3 loop is CASSLEDRRNEQFF. DNA of the CDR3: TGTGCCAGCAGCTTAGAGGACAGACGCAATGAGCAGTTCTTC.

The genes are TRBV6-6 and TRBJ1-4, with D possibly being TRBD1 (5 bases). The CDR3 length is 15 residues. V was shortened by 7 bases and J by 5 bases, with 17 bases between the two germline ends. Germline CDR1 is MNHNY and CDR2 is SVGAGI (reference sequence). The CDR3 DNA sequence: TGTGCCAGCAATCAGGGTTGGGCCCCGAATGAAAAACTGTTTTTT. This sequence encodes CASNQGWAPNEKLFF.

This sequence joins TRBV7-9 and TRBJ1-1; no definite D call. This CDR3 contains 12 residues. V was clipped by 6 bases and J by 1 base, with 6 bases between them. Germline values: CDR1 SEHNR, CDR2 FQNEAQ (reference sequence). The CDR3 protein is CASRNGNTEAFF. CDR3 nucleotide sequence: TGTGCCAGCAGAAACGGGAACACTGAAGCTTTCTTT.

The J gene is TRBJ2-3, the V gene TRBV25-1; 8 bases line up with TRBD2. Germline assignment: CDR1 MGHDK and CDR2 SYGVNS. The CDR3 consists of 13 residues. The V segment lost 4 bases and the J segment 5 bases; nucleotides outside the gene matches: 2. The CDR3: CASSVAGRDTQYF. CDR3 sequence (DNA): TGTGCCAGCAGTGTAGCGGGGAGAGATACGCAGTATTTT. Based on the CDR3 plus reference TRBV25-1 and TRBJ2-3, the full variable domain is EADIYQTPRYLVIGTGKKITLECSQTMGHDKMYWYQQDPGMELHLIHYSYGVNSTEKGDLSSESTVSRIRTEHFPLTLESARPSHTSQYLCASSVAGRDTQYFGPGTRLTVL.

The chain links TRBV12-3 or TRBV12-4 to TRBJ1-2; D is undetermined. V dropped 8 bases and J dropped 6 bases, with 13 bases sitting between them. CDR3 size: 12 residues. In nucleotides, the CDR3 is TGTGCCAGCCTCTACGGGGTTGATGGCTACACCTTC. As protein: CASLYGVDGYTF.

The chain combines TRBV5-1 with TRBJ2-1, with 13 bases matching TRBD2. There are 18 residues in the CDR3. Germline values: CDR1 SGHRS, CDR2 YFSETQ. V trimming: 4 bases; J trimming: 5 bases; junction bases outside the gene matches: 12. The CDR3 sequence is CASSVRPRTSGGDNEQFF. The CDR3 coding sequence is TGCGCCAGCAGCGTACGACCCCGGACTAGCGGGGGTGACAATGAGCAGTTCTTC. Full variable domain (rest looked up from reference TRBV5-1 and TRBJ2-1): KAGVTQTPRYLIKTRGQQVTLSCSPISGHRSVSWYQQTPGQGLQFLFEYFSETQRNKGNFPGRFSGRQFSNSRSEMNVSTLELGDSALYLCASSVRPRTSGGDNEQFFGPGTRLTVL.

This rearrangement joins TRBV29-1 to TRBJ1-4; D not certain. V lost 4 bases, J lost 0 bases, and 12 bases lay in between. The CDR3 runs to 15 residues. From germline, CDR1 is SQVTM and CDR2 ANQGSEA. CDR3 nucleotides: TGCAGCGTTGCTGTTAGCGGGGCAACTAATGAAAAACTGTTTTTT. This gives the protein CSVAVSGATNEKLFF.

The chain combines TRBV7-2 with TRBJ2-7; D is ambiguous. The CDR3 extends over 15 amino acids. V dropped 6 bases and J dropped 2 bases, with 17 bases sitting between them. CDR1 and CDR2 (germline): SGHTA, FQGNSA. The CDR3 here is CASSFKSAVTYEQYF. CDR3 sequence (DNA): TGTGCCAGCAGTTTCAAATCGGCGGTCACCTACGAGCAGTACTTC.

This sequence joins TRBV4-1 and TRBJ2-5, with 13 bases matching TRBD2. This CDR3 spans 19 amino acids. Trimming at V came to 0 bases and at J to 1 base, leaving 8 bases not matched to a gene. CDR1 and CDR2 (germline): MGHRA, YSYEKL. The CDR3 region has the DNA TGCGCCAGCAGCCAAGATAGGTACGGGACTAGCGGGGCCCAAGAGACCCAGTACTTC. This sequence encodes CASSQDRYGTSGAQETQYF.

The chain has TRBV6-1 and TRBJ2-1, with TRBD2 matching 8 bases. V gave up 0 bases and J gave up 7 bases; unmatched junction bases: 5. Looked up from germline, CDR1 is MNHNS and CDR2 is SASEGT. This CDR3 comprises 15 residues. The CDR3 bases are TGTGCCAGCAGTGAAGCGCGGGGGGCCGGGAATGAGCAGTTCTTC. This encodes CASSEARGAGNEQFF.

V usage is TRBV10-3 and J usage is TRBJ1-4, with D perhaps TRBD1 (6 bases). This CDR3 contains 16 residues. Germline-derived CDR1 and CDR2 are ENHRY and SYGVKD. The germline V and J ends were trimmed by 0 bases and 5 bases, with 13 bases remaining between them. DNA for the CDR3: TGTGCCATCAGTGAGTCGTGGACAGCAGACAATGAAAAACTGTTTTTT. Translated: CAISESWTADNEKLFF.

This clone was observed a handful of times. The chain joins TRBV9 to TRBJ2-1, with 7 bases lining up with TRBD2. Germline V gene sequence: CDR1 SGDLS, CDR2 YYNGEE. The CDR3 runs to 16 residues. Losses at the gene ends were 4 bases for V and 6 bases for J; bases not matched to a gene: 13. Written as DNA, the CDR3 is TGTGCCAGCAGCCTCGAGGCAGGGAGGGTAGGCAATGAGCAGTTCTTC. Protein: CASSLEAGRVGNEQFF.

This rearrangement joins TRBV28 to TRBJ1-1, with 7 bases lining up with TRBD1. V shed 5 bases, J shed 4 bases, and the junction held 4 bases outside the gene matches. Germline V gene lookup returns CDR1 MDHEN and CDR2 SYDVKM. This CDR3 comprises 13 residues. This chain's CDR3 is CASSRSGGTEAFF. The CDR3 DNA reads TGTGCCAGCAGTCGATCAGGGGGCACTGAAGCTTTCTTT.

This chain joins TRBV11-2 and TRBJ2-1; tentative D call: TRBD2 (5 bases). Trimming cost V 5 bases and J 7 bases, with 12 bases left between them. The CDR3 has 13 amino acids. CDR1 is SGHAT, CDR2 FQNNGV, per germline. Here the CDR3 DNA reads TGTGCCAGCAGCCAGAGCCGGGGAAATGAGCAGTTCTTC. Its translation: CASSQSRGNEQFF.

V is TRBV30 and J is TRBJ2-2; perhaps TRBD1 as D (6 bases). The CDR3 runs 14 residues. Trimming removed 3 bases at V and 6 bases at J, with 14 bases between. Germline V CDR1 and CDR2: GTSNPN, SVGIG (reference sequence). The DNA for the CDR3 is TGTGCCTGGAGAGAACAGGGAATCCCCGGGGAGCTGTTTTTT. This translates into CAWREQGIPGELFF.

The sample holds one count of this clone. The chain links TRBV7-9 to TRBJ2-5; 15 nucleotides line up with TRBD2. The CDR3 covers 17 residues. CDR1 and CDR2 (germline): SEHNR, FQNEAQ (reference sequence). V lost 2 bases to trimming and J lost 1 base; unmatched junction nucleotides: 2. The CDR3 coding sequence is TGTGCCAGCAGCTTAAGGACTAGCGGGGGGGTCCAAGAGACCCAGTACTTC. The encoded protein is CASSLRTSGGVQETQYF.

The chain carries TRBV5-4 and TRBJ2-1; TRBD2 might be the D (6 bases). Germline CDR1 and CDR2: SGHNT and YYREEE (reference sequence). The V and J ends lost 7 bases and 2 bases respectively, with 16 bases between them. This CDR3 is 15 amino acids long. CDR3 sequence: CASGGSSDTYNEQFF. CDR3 nucleotide sequence: TGTGCCAGCGGAGGGAGCTCGGATACCTACAATGAGCAGTTCTTC.

The CDR3, as DNA: TGTGCCTGGAGTGTAGGGGGCGGGGGGATTTCAGATACGCAGTATTTT. Protein: CAWSVGGGGISDTQYF. V and J are TRBV30 and TRBJ2-3, with D possibly matching TRBD2 (8 bases). The CDR3 covers 16 residues. Germline V lookup: CDR1 GTSNPN, CDR2 SVGIG (reference sequence). V was clipped by 0 bases and J by 4 bases, with 17 bases between them.

This chain joins TRBV6-2 or TRBV6-3 and TRBJ1-2; possibly TRBD1 for D (6 bases). Trimming took 5 bases from V and 0 from J, leaving 13 bases between them. This CDR3 has 15 amino acids. CDR1 and CDR2 (germline): MNHEY, SVGEGT. The CDR3 sequence: CASSPLRTANYGYTF. The CDR3 nucleotides read TGTGCCAGCAGTCCACTTCGGACAGCTAACTATGGCTACACCTTC.

The chain couples TRBV11-2 to TRBJ2-1; 8 bases line up with TRBD2. V lost 0 bases, J lost 6 bases, and 4 bases stayed unmatched. CDR1 SGHAT and CDR2 FQNNGV come from the germline V gene. The length of the CDR3 is 15 residues. The CDR3 region has the DNA TGTGCCAGCAGCTTAGATCGGGGGGGGTTCAATGAGCAGTTCTTC. This gives the protein CASSLDRGGFNEQFF.

This clone has only a few counts. Written as DNA, the CDR3 is TGTGCCAGCAGCTCGTCTAGAGAACCCACAGATACGCAGTATTTT. Residues: CASSSSREPTDTQYF. V is TRBV13 and J is TRBJ2-3; D unresolved. The V and J ends lost 4 bases and 2 bases respectively, with 13 bases between them. This CDR3 has 15 amino acids. CDR1 PRHDT and CDR2 FYEKMQ come from the germline V gene (reference sequence).

The chain has TRBV7-7 and TRBJ1-3, with D perhaps TRBD1 (5 bases). The germline V and J ends were trimmed by 1 base and 4 bases, with 11 bases remaining between them. The CDR3 is 15 amino acids. CDR1 and CDR2 (germline): SSHAT, FNYEAQ (reference sequence). The CDR3 DNA follows: TGTGCCAGCAGCTTAGAGCAGGGCCCAGGAAACACCATATATTTT. It is translated as CASSLEQGPGNTIYF.

The J gene is TRBJ2-7, the V gene TRBV13, with TRBD1 matching 7 bases. Per germline, CDR1 PRHDT and CDR2 FYEKMQ (reference sequence). The CDR3 loop spans 15 amino acids. J was trimmed by 3 bases and V by 4 bases; bases with no gene match: 9. CDR3 in amino acids: CASSSRQGMGYEQYF. The CDR3 nucleotides are TGTGCCAGCAGCTCCCGACAGGGCATGGGCTACGAGCAGTACTTC.